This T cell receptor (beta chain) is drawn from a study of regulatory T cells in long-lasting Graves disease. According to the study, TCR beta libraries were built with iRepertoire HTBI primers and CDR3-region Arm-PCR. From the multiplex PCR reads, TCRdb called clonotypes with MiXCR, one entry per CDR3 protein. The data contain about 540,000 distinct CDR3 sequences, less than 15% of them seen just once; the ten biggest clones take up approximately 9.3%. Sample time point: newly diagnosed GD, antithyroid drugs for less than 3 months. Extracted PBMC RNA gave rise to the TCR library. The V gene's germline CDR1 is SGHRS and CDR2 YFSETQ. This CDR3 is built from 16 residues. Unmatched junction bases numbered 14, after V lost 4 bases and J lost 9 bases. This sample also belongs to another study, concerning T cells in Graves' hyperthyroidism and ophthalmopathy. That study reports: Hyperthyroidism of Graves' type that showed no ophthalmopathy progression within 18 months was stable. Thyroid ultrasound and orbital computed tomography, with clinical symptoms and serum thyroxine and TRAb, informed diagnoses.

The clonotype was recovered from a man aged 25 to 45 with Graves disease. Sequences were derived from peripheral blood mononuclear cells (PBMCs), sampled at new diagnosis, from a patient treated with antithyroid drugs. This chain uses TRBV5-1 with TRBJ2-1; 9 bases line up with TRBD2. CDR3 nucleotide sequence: TGCGCCAGCAGCCCCGCAGCCATAGCGGGAGTTGGTGAGCAGTTCTTC. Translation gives CASSPAAIAGVGEQFF.